Detailed here is one T cell receptor beta chain. Its antigen remains unknown. These data belong to a study of T cells after yellow fever vaccination. Study details: SMART-Seq v4 Ultra Low Input prepared libraries from low-cell fractions. General study findings and limits: In FACS-sorted repertoires, abundant clonotypes from the bulk population could appear as contaminants.

Trimming removed 6 bases from V and 2 bases from J; junction bases left unmatched: 6. CDR1 is SEHNR, CDR2 FQNEAQ, per germline (reference sequence). This CDR3 contains 16 residues. The study made its TCR cDNA through 5'RACE template switching. That step introduced a universal primer site along with UMIs. TCRdb reanalysed the 5' RACE reads using MiXCR and keeps one entry per CDR3 protein. Of approximately 510,000 distinct CDR3 sequences listed, 21% are singletons. Here the sequenced sample was PBMCs, taken roughly 20 days after the first yellow fever vaccination. The receptor's source is a man aged 18 to 29 who received the YFV17D yellow fever vaccine. The V gene is TRBV7-9, the J gene TRBJ2-3, with TRBD2 identical over 12 bases. CDR3 residues: CASSRTSGESTDTQYF. As DNA, the CDR3 is TGTGCCAGCAGTCGGACTAGCGGGGAGTCCACAGATACGCAGTATTTT.